This TCR beta chain emerged from a study of T-cell reconstitution after alpha-beta-depleted transplantation in children. Using unique molecular identifiers, the investigators prepared the TCRbeta library. TCRdb re-derived calls from the PCR reads in MiXCR, one entry per CDR3 protein. The sample records 250,000 to 400,000 distinct CDR3 sequences, approximately 23% being singletons. This clonotype was seen only a few times. Sequenced material: PBMCs, mostly from graft donor cells, taken 180 days after TCRalphabeta/CD19-depleted stem cell transplant. The source of this sequence is a male patient between 10 and 17 years old who had a stem cell transplant for acute lymphoblastic leukemia, so the T cells may come from the graft donor.

CDR3 loop: CASSFKWADSLPNIQYF. Here the CDR3 DNA reads TGTGCCAGCAGTTTCAAATGGGCCGATTCGCTCCCAAACATTCAGTACTTC. The chain joins TRBV27 to TRBJ2-4, with D hard to call. Trimming left V 3 bases short and J 6 bases short, with 21 bases between. The length of the CDR3 is 17 residues. Germline assignment: CDR1 MNHEY and CDR2 SMNVEV (reference sequence).